The sequence of this T cell receptor (beta chain) was determined in a study (dated by TCRdb to the early 2010s). For sequencing, an Illumina Genome Analyzer IIx was employed. TCRdb handled the public reads itself, with Q25 trimming in fastp and clone calling in MiXCR, and kept productive beta chains. Rows matching on CDR3 protein sequence are summarized as one entry with the most common DNA and genes. This sample gives around 15,000 distinct CDR3 sequences in total; approximately 30% of them show up just once. The ten largest clones add up to 15% to 20% of the sample. V and J lose 4 bases and 7 bases, and a span of 20 bases separates them. The CDR3 sequence holds 17 residues, the cysteine and phenylalanine included. Only the CDR3 DNA stays, 51 bases, in frame from base 1. Sequences LGHNA (CDR1) and YNFKEQ (CDR2) are obtained from the germline V gene. This clonotype has just a few counts. It lacks a known antigen. No base quality information exists; no much larger clone differs at one position.

The sequence came from a human donor. The sequence is built from TRBV4-2 and TRBJ1-6, and the D gene may be TRBD1, 5 bases matching. What was sequenced was blood. The CDR3 sequence is CASSPYDPGQRNSPLHF. The DNA reads TGTGCCAGCAGCCCCTACGATCCAGGGCAGAGGAATTCACCCCTCCACTTT.